A selection of T cell receptor beta chains follows, all from one sample in a study of blood T cells in healthy people across ages. In TCRdb, the 5' RACE reads were re-called with MiXCR into one record per CDR3 protein. The profile covers about 510,000 distinct CDR3 sequences, with about 25% appearing a single time and 3.6% taken by the ten largest. The same data also contributed to another study, on T cells of mothers and their children.

Sequenced: blood. All receptors derive from a boy under 10 years old in good health. Both conserved end residues are part of each CDR3. Fields, in order: D gene, V gene, clone size, J gene, CDR3 protein, CDR3 DNA. A D gene is named only where the DNA matches it firmly. Clone sizes are given selectively: once, few, many, or a class where the clone is expanded.

TRBD2	TRBV20-1	few	TRBJ2-1	CSARGGLAGLRVSYNEQFF	TGCAGTGCGAGGGGGGGACTAGCGGGCCTCCGAGTATCCTACAATGAGCAGTTCTTC
.	TRBV19	.	TRBJ1-2	CASSIGVGNGYTF	TGTGCCAGTAGTATTGGGGTCGGCAATGGCTACACCTTC
.	TRBV5-1	few	TRBJ2-1	CASKLDRRLYNEQFF	TGCGCCAGCAAGCTGGATAGACGACTCTACAATGAGCAGTTCTTC
TRBD1	TRBV20-1	.	TRBJ2-7	CSAQGQGGAYEQYF	TGCAGTGCCCAGGGACAGGGCGGAGCCTACGAGCAGTACTTC
.	TRBV5-5	.	TRBJ2-4	CASSLGWRNIQYF	TGTGCCAGCAGCTTGGGTTGGAGAAACATTCAGTACTTC
.	TRBV6-5	.	TRBJ2-7	CASGRDRTYEQYF	TGTGCCAGTGGGAGGGACAGAACCTACGAGCAGTACTTC
TRBD1	TRBV29-1	once	TRBJ2-1	CSARSGPGQGVDEQFF	TGCAGCGCCCGCTCTGGACCGGGACAGGGTGTAGATGAGCAGTTCTTC
TRBD2	TRBV13	.	TRBJ2-3	CASRTRGGVHKDTQYF	TGTGCCAGCAGAACGCGGGGGGGGGTCCACAAAGATACGCAGTATTTT
TRBD2	TRBV3-1	.	TRBJ2-2	CASRRTSSTGELFF	TGTGCCAGCAGACGGACTAGCAGTACCGGGGAGCTGTTTTTT
.	TRBV3-1	few	TRBJ2-7	CASSQDARWQAYEQYF	TGTGCCAGCAGCCAAGACGCCCGATGGCAGGCCTACGAGCAGTACTTC
.	TRBV11-2	.	TRBJ2-7	CASSFDSPGEQYF	TGTGCCAGCAGCTTCGACAGCCCGGGGGAGCAGTACTTC
.	TRBV20-1	.	TRBJ2-1	CSARDPPNEQFF	TGCAGTGCTAGAGATCCCCCCAATGAGCAGTTCTTC
.	TRBV9	.	TRBJ1-4	CASSGDRLF	TGTGCCAGCAGCGGCGACAGGCTTTTT
.	TRBV11-2	few	TRBJ2-4	CASSIAKNIQYF	TGTGCCAGCAGTATAGCCAAAAACATTCAGTACTTC
TRBD1	TRBV7-9	.	TRBJ2-1	CASSFLLDRANEQFF	TGTGCCAGCAGCTTCCTCCTTGACAGGGCGAATGAGCAGTTCTTC
.	TRBV12-3/TRBV12-4	.	TRBJ2-5	CASKGGETQYF	TGTGCCAGCAAAGGTGGAGAGACCCAGTACTTC
.	TRBV5-1	once	TRBJ1-4	CASSLGPDGGKLFF	TGCGCCAGCAGCTTGGGACCGGACGGGGGAAAACTGTTTTTT
TRBD1	TRBV7-6	few	TRBJ1-1	CASSLLTGTAVEAFF	TGTGCCAGCAGCCTCCTCACAGGGACAGCTGTTGAAGCTTTCTTT
.	TRBV6-5	few	TRBJ1-1	CASSPTGMGGAFF	TGTGCCAGCAGTCCCACAGGGATGGGGGGAGCTTTCTTT
.	TRBV7-2	few	TRBJ2-5	CASSPDRLETQYF	TGTGCCAGCAGCCCCGACAGGCTAGAGACCCAGTACTTC
TRBD2	TRBV11-2	few	TRBJ2-7	CASSHRLAGDYEQYF	TGTGCCAGCAGCCATCGACTAGCGGGAGACTACGAGCAGTACTTC
TRBD1	TRBV5-1	few	TRBJ1-1	CASSPTGGSDLNTEAFF	TGCGCCAGCAGCCCGACAGGGGGCTCCGACTTGAACACTGAAGCTTTCTTT
.	TRBV12-3/TRBV12-4	.	TRBJ1-2	CASSFSGKYGYTF	TGTGCCAGCAGTTTTTCGGGAAAGTATGGCTACACCTTC
TRBD2	TRBV7-9	.	TRBJ2-3	CASSSFYLAGATDTQYF	TGTGCCAGCAGCTCGTTTTATCTAGCGGGGGCCACAGATACGCAGTATTTT
TRBD1	TRBV12-3/TRBV12-4	.	TRBJ2-1	CASSPSGRGRGEQHF	TGTGCCAGCAGTCCAAGTGGCAGGGGGCGCGGAGAGCAGCACTTC
.	TRBV5-1	few	TRBJ2-5	CASSITESGRTDF	TGCGCCAGCAGCATTACCGAGTCGGGGAGGACGGACTTC
TRBD2	TRBV30	few	TRBJ2-2	CASNPRGANTGELFF	TGTGCCTCCAACCCGCGGGGGGCGAACACCGGGGAGCTGTTTTTT
TRBD2	TRBV27	few	TRBJ2-2	CASSLLAGVSGELFF	TGTGCCAGCAGTTTACTAGCGGGAGTTTCCGGGGAGCTGTTTTTT
TRBD1	TRBV9	few	TRBJ2-7	CASSVAGQGAYEQYF	TGTGCCAGCAGCGTAGCTGGACAGGGGGCCTACGAGCAGTACTTC
TRBD1	TRBV29-1	few	TRBJ2-2	CSAGGTNTGELFF	TGCAGCGCAGGGGGCACGAACACCGGGGAGCTGTTTTTT
.	TRBV4-1	.	TRBJ2-3	CASSQVLAGLGTQYF	TGCGCCAGCAGCCAAGTACTTGCGGGGCTGGGTACGCAGTATTTT
.	TRBV7-2	.	TRBJ2-3	CASSFRALSTDTQYF	TGTGCCAGCAGCTTCCGGGCTCTCAGCACAGATACGCAGTATTTT
.	TRBV7-2	.	TRBJ1-1	CASSLAPDSEAFF	TGTGCCAGCAGCTTAGCTCCGGACAGTGAAGCTTTCTTT
TRBD1	TRBV7-9	.	TRBJ1-2	CASSSHTGAAGNYGYTF	TGTGCCAGCAGCTCCCATACAGGGGCGGCGGGGAACTATGGCTACACCTTC
.	TRBV6-5	few	TRBJ1-5	CASKRDQYQPQHF	TGTGCCAGCAAAAGGGACCAATATCAGCCCCAGCATTTT
.	TRBV2	.	TRBJ1-1	CASSEEGNTEAFF	TGTGCCAGCAGTGAAGAGGGGAACACTGAAGCTTTCTTT
.	TRBV5-6	.	TRBJ2-6	CASSWGTGTNVLTF	TGTGCCAGCAGCTGGGGTACTGGGACCAACGTCCTGACTTTC
.	TRBV12-5	few	TRBJ2-1	CASGWAGTRRHEQFF	TGTGCTAGTGGTTGGGCCGGGACACGGAGGCATGAGCAGTTCTTC
.	TRBV6-1	few	TRBJ2-1	CASSGPLAGNYNEQFF	TGTGCCAGCAGTGGCCCCCTGGCGGGGAACTACAATGAGCAGTTCTTC
.	TRBV11-2	few	TRBJ2-1	CASSLGFQAGIDEQFF	TGTGCCAGCAGCTTAGGGTTTCAGGCGGGGATCGACGAGCAGTTCTTC
.	TRBV3-1	many	TRBJ2-5	CASSQGLTGETQYF	TGTGCCAGCAGCCAAGGGCTGACAGGAGAGACCCAGTACTTC
TRBD1	TRBV6-1	.	TRBJ2-1	CASSPDREYSYNEQFF	TGTGCCAGCAGTCCCGACAGGGAATACTCCTACAATGAGCAGTTCTTC
TRBD2	TRBV27	few	TRBJ2-7	CASRAWSGRDQRKGYYEQYF	TGTGCCAGCAGGGCGTGGTCCGGGAGGGATCAACGGAAGGGATACTACGAGCAGTACTTC
.	TRBV29-1	.	TRBJ2-7	CSVGTGPSSGRYF	TGCAGCGTGGGGACGGGCCCTTCCTCGGGGCGGTACTTC
TRBD1	TRBV7-9	.	TRBJ1-2	CASSPPGQPFYGYTF	TGTGCCAGCAGCCCTCCGGGACAGCCGTTCTATGGCTACACCTTC
.	TRBV7-6	.	TRBJ1-3	CASSPRGSRSSGNTIYF	TGTGCCAGCAGCCCCCGGGGCAGCCGGAGCTCTGGAAACACCATATATTTT